The entry below describes one T cell receptor beta chain. Its target is not known. The data stem from a study of Graves' ophthalmopathy and Graves' hyperthyroidism. Study outcomes and limitations: A majority of expanded thyroid clonotypes exceeding 0.001 frequency were likewise present in blood.

Diagnosis was based on clinical symptoms, serum thyroxine, TRAb, thyroid ultrasound and orbital computed tomography. The PBMCs were taken from over 9.5 ml of fresh peripheral blood. Germline lookup yields CDR1 LNHDA and CDR2 SQIVND (reference sequence). This CDR3 has 17 residues. Trimming took 3 bases from V and 5 from J, leaving 19 bases between them. From RNA, the CDR3 regions of TCR beta chains were amplified and sequenced. HTBI primers served in a first-round RT-PCR, which a second-round multiplex PCR followed. One entry per CDR3 protein results from TCRdb running MiXCR on the multiplex PCR reads. The sample lists about 740,000 distinct CDR3 sequences, approximately 40% occurring once.

Sequencing was carried out using peripheral blood. The V and J genes are TRBV19 and TRBJ2-2, with D tentatively TRBD2 (6 bases). The sequence came from an adult man with Graves' ophthalmopathy. The CDR3 DNA reads TGTGCCAGTAGTATGGGGCTCGGGGGAGAAGTAACCGGGGAGCTGTTTTTT. Translated: CASSMGLGGEVTGELFF.